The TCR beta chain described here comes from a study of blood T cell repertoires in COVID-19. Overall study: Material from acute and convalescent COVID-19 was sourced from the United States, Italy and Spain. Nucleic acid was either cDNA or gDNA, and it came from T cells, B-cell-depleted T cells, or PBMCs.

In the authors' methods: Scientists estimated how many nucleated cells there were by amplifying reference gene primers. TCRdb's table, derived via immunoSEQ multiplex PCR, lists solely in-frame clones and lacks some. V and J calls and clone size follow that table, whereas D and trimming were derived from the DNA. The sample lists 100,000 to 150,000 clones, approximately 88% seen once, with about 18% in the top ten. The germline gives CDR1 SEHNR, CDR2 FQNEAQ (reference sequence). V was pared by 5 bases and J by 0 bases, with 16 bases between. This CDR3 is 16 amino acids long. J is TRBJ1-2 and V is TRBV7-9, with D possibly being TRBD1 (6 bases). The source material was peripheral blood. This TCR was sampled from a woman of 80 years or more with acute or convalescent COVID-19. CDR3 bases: TGTGCCAGCAGCCATCGACCGGGACAAACTAACTATGGCTACACCTTC. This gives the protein CASSHRPGQTNYGYTF.